A single sample is the source of the 5 T cell receptor beta chains below, sequenced in a study of blood T cell repertoires in COVID-19. Measured with immunoSEQ multiplex PCR; TCRdb has only the in-frame clones, and not every one. The data hold over 50,000 clones, with roughly 84% observed a single time. Source material: peripheral blood. The source of these receptors is a man between 60 and 75 years old with COVID-19, enrolled during active disease.

V usage is TRBV7-9 and J usage is TRBJ1-5; D unclear. Germline V gene data show CDR1 as SEHNR and CDR2 as FQNEAQ (reference sequence). The CDR3 is 13 amino acids. Deletions cut 4 bases from V and 9 bases from J, with 13 bases between. CDR3 DNA sequence: TGTGCCAGCAGCTCGACTCCGCCATCGCCCCAGCATTTT. This translates into CASSSTPPSPQHF.

The genes are TRBV30 and TRBJ1-1; a weak D match, TRBD1 (5 bases). Germline lookup yields CDR1 GTSNPN and CDR2 SVGIG (reference sequence). V lost 2 bases and J lost 0, with 16 bases in between. CDR3 length equals 16 residues. CDR3 residues: CAWSSPRGGLNTEAFF. For the CDR3, the DNA is TGTGCCTGGAGTAGCCCTCGGGGGGGACTGAACACTGAAGCTTTCTTT. Combining the CDR3 with reference TRBV30 and TRBJ1-1 gives the whole variable domain SQTIHQWPATLVQPVGSPLSLECTVEGTSNPNLYWYRQAAGRGLQLLFYSVGIGQISSEVPQNLSASRPQDRQFILSSKKLLLSDSGFYLCAWSSPRGGLNTEAFFGQGTRLTVV.

The CDR3 DNA follows: TGTGCCAGCAGTTACCAGCGGGACTCCTACAATGAGCAGTTCTTC. It encodes CASSYQRDSYNEQFF. This chain uses TRBV6-5 with TRBJ2-1; 7 bases line up with TRBD2. The CDR3 length is 15 residues. J lost 0 bases, V lost 2 bases, and 1 base had no gene match. Germline V gene lookup returns CDR1 MNHEY and CDR2 SVGAGI.

CDR3 sequence reads: CASSFNRGQPQHF. CDR3 sequence (DNA): TGTGCCAGCAGTTTTAATAGGGGGCAGCCCCAGCATTTT. The rearrangement links TRBV12-3 or TRBV12-4 to TRBJ1-5; tentative D call: TRBD1 (6 bases). The CDR3 extends over 13 amino acids. Trimming took off 3 bases at V and 7 bases at J, with 10 bases between the two ends.

The rearrangement joins TRBV12-3 or TRBV12-4 to TRBJ1-4, with a weak D call TRBD1 (6 bases). The CDR3 is made up of 13 amino acids. V was clipped by 7 bases and J by 6 bases, with 12 bases between them. The DNA of the CDR3 is TGTGCCAGCACGGGAGGGGGGGATGAAAAACTGTTTTTT. Protein sequence: CASTGGGDEKLFF.